This TCR beta chain was documented in a study of memory CD4+ T cells and cytomegalovirus serostatus. Single viable CD3+CD4+CD8-CD45RO+ cells were sorted as the memory CD4+ T cells. Donors' CMV status reflects serum IgG against pp150, pp28, p38, p52. In the authors' methods: Out-of-frame sequences were removed, leaving around 2.2 million distinct TCRbeta sequences. Sequenced by immunoSEQ multiplex PCR; TCRdb stores in-frame clones only, minus some. V, J and clone size were drawn from that table, and D and trimming were deduced from the DNA. This sample has over 50,000 clones, with more than 75% found just once. Study observations and caveats: A US-trained random forest predicted CMV serostatus with median AUC around 0.93. Of 150 to 200 reported CMV TCRbeta sequences, 60 to 85 were found in memory CD4+ repertoires.

In the case of this clone: Its antigen is not identified.

This CDR3 region has 14 residues. The germline CDR1 and CDR2 sequences are SGHAT and FQNNGV. V lost 1 base, J lost 2 bases, and 8 bases lay in between. Source material: memory CD4+ T cells from blood. This clonotype was sampled from an adult in good health and CMV-seronegative. V usage is TRBV11-2 and J usage is TRBJ1-2; D not resolved. The CDR3: CASSLGLGNYGYTF. The CDR3 DNA is TGTGCCAGCAGCTTAGGTTTAGGGAACTATGGCTACACCTTC.